This T cell receptor beta chain came from a study of T-cell memory formation after mild COVID-19. The study, taken as a whole, reports: Some clones that responded turned up in pre-infection memory, which suggests that cross-reactive memory joined in. A balance of CD4 and CD8 characterized clones contracting day 15 to 85, whereas later expanders leaned CD4+. Second-wave clones with a day 37 peak had unconfirmed SARS-CoV-2 specificity.

This clonotype was seen a few times. Its antigen remains unidentified. TCR alpha and TCR beta cDNA libraries carrying sample barcodes and UMIs came from 5'RACE with constant-segment primers. One entry per CDR3 protein, called by TCRdb with MiXCR from the 5' RACE reads. The top ten clones hold about a quarter of a sample with 70,000 to 100,000 distinct CDR3 sequences, about 13% of them seen once. The CDR3 sequence is 14 residues long. The V segment lost 2 bases and the J segment 7 bases; nucleotides outside the gene matches: 6. Looked up from germline, CDR1 is SEHNR and CDR2 is FQNEAQ (reference sequence).

The rearrangement joins TRBV7-9 to TRBJ2-7, with TRBD1 matching over 9 bases. This receptor was obtained from an adult woman who had mild COVID-19 (a few samples of this study predate the infection). Cell type and time point are not known. Specimen: PBMCs or a T cell subset sorted from them (not recorded which). CDR3 sequence (DNA): TGTGCCAGCAGCTTATTACAGGGGGCGGATGAGCAGTACTTC. Encoded protein: CASSLLQGADEQYF.